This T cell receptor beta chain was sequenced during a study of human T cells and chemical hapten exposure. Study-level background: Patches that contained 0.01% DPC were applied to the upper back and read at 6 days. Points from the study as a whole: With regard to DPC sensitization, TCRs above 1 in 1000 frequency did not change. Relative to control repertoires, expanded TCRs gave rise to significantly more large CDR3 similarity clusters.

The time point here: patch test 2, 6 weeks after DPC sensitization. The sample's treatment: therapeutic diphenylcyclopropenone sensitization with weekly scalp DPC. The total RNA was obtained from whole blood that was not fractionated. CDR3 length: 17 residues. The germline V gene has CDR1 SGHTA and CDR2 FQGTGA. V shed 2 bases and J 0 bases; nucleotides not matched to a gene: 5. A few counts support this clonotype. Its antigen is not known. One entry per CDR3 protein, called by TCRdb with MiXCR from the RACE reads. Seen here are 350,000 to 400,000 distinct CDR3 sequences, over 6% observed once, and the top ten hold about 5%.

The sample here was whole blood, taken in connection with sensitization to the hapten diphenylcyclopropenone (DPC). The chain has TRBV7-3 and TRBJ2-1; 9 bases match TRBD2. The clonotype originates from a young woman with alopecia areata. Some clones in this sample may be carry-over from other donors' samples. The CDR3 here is CASSLEGLADSYNEQFF. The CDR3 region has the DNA TGTGCCAGCAGCTTAGAGGGACTAGCAGACTCCTACAATGAGCAGTTCTTC.